This TCR beta chain was retrieved from a study of CD8+ T cells in alopecia areata. CDR1 and CDR2 from the germline V gene are LNHDA and SQIVND (reference sequence). With 3 bases clipped from V and 10 bases from J, the junction kept 3 bases outside the gene matches. This CDR3 is 14 amino acids long. After isolation, RNA underwent reverse transcription to generate cDNA as the sequencing template. Using immunoSEQ multiplex PCR, the repertoire was profiled, and TCRdb retains in-frame clones only, with some absent. The sample contains around 210,000 clones, roughly three fifths of which appear only once. This clone has just a few counts. Its target is not known. Study-level points and caveats: Mouse data revealed clearer TCR sharing than patient data did, a gap possibly tied to HLA. Higher clonality was seen in lesional scalp than in normal scalp, especially in alopecia totalis/universalis.

Sequenced input: CD8+ T cells sorted from blood. The clonotype originates from a human donor in good health. The V and J genes are TRBV19 and TRBJ2-1, with 13 nucleotides matching TRBD2. CDR3 region: CASSMRTSGGEQFF. The CDR3 coding sequence is TGTGCCAGTAGTATGCGGACTAGCGGGGGCGAGCAGTTCTTC.